This T cell receptor beta chain came from a study of blood T cell repertoires in COVID-19. Study-level information: Material from acute and convalescent COVID-19 was sourced from the United States, Italy and Spain.

The data were produced by immunoSEQ multiplex PCR, yet TCRdb's version contains in-frame clones alone and is incomplete. The sample shows approximately 100,000 clones, 80% to 95% of them seen only once. Material: peripheral blood. This sequence originates from a man between 65 and 85 years old with acute or convalescent COVID-19.

Here the CDR3 reads CASSGGGLAVTYEQYF. CDR3 sequence (DNA): TGTGCCAGCAGCGGAGGTGGACTAGCGGTAACCTACGAGCAGTACTTC. V and J are TRBV5-4 and TRBJ2-7, with TRBD2 identical over 10 bases. CDR1 is SGHNT, CDR2 YYREEE, per germline (reference sequence). CDR3 length equals 16 residues. The V gene end was trimmed by 4 bases and the J gene end by 2 bases; junction bases not matched to a gene: 9.